The next 30 T cell receptor beta chains were all read from a single sample in a study of CD4 and CD8 cells across lung adenocarcinoma regions. Each CDR3 protein is one row after TCRdb ran MiXCR on the PCR reads. This table holds approximately 4,200 distinct CDR3 sequences, about half found once. Specimen: CD4+ T cells from the center of a lung tumor. The receptors come from a female donor with lung adenocarcinoma. The CD4 and CD8 labels of this study may be unreliable.

The CDR3 is CATNPGTKYNEQFF. The CDR3 nucleotides are TGTGCCACGAACCCCGGGACAAAATACAATGAGCAGTTCTTC. The rearrangement links TRBV10-3 to TRBJ2-1, with a weak D call TRBD1 (6 bases). CDR1 and CDR2 from the germline V gene are ENHRY and SYGVKD. Trimming left V 10 bases short and J 4 bases short, with 17 bases between. This CDR3 spans 14 amino acids.

The chain has TRBV5-1 and TRBJ2-1; 7 bases fit TRBD2. Germline CDR1 and CDR2: SGHRS and YFSETQ. J gave up 6 bases and V 2 bases, and 2 bases lay outside the gene matches. This CDR3 region has 13 residues. CDR3 region: CASSFRTSNEQFF. The CDR3 DNA sequence: TGCGCCAGCAGCTTCCGGACTAGCAATGAGCAGTTCTTC.

The chain joins TRBV25-1 to TRBJ2-4; tentative D call: TRBD1 (5 bases). The CDR3 extends over 14 amino acids. Germline values: CDR1 MGHDK, CDR2 SYGVNS. V dropped 2 bases and J dropped 6 bases, with 11 bases sitting between them. CDR3 region: CASSEPSQGNIQYF. The CDR3 coding sequence is TGTGCCAGCAGTGAACCCTCCCAGGGAAACATTCAGTACTTC.

The rearrangement joins TRBV30 to TRBJ2-5; a weak D match, TRBD1 (6 bases). The CDR3 length is 11 residues. Deletions cut 4 bases from V and 6 bases from J, with 9 bases between. The germline V gene encodes CDR1 GTSNPN and CDR2 SVGIG (reference sequence). As DNA, the CDR3 is TGTGCCTGGAACAGGGCGAAGACCCAGTACTTC. Translation gives CAWNRAKTQYF.

V gene TRBV27 combines with J gene TRBJ2-1; 7 nucleotides line up with TRBD1. Matching the DNA end better, TRBJ2-5 makes the J call doubtful. Germline V lookup: CDR1 MNHEY, CDR2 SMNVEV (reference sequence). The CDR3 is 14 amino acids. Written as DNA, the CDR3 is TGTGCCAGCAGTTTGAAAGGGGGCGCGGAGACCCAGTACTTC. Amino acids: CASSLKGGAETQYF.

V is TRBV9 and J is TRBJ2-1; TRBD2 matches 9 bases. The germline gives CDR1 SGDLS, CDR2 YYNGEE. V lost 2 bases, J lost 0 bases, and 18 bases stayed unmatched. This CDR3 region has 21 residues. CDR3 in amino acids: CASSVTGSGTSHTNSYNEQFF. Here the CDR3 DNA reads TGTGCCAGCAGCGTTACTGGCTCCGGGACTAGCCACACAAACTCCTACAATGAGCAGTTCTTC.

This clonotype is termed medium-sized. The gene calls are TRBV7-2 and TRBJ2-5; 8 bases map to TRBD1. Germline CDR1 SGHTA, CDR2 FQGNSA. The CDR3 has 16 residues. V trimming: 5 bases; J trimming: 5 bases; junction bases outside the gene matches: 13. CDR3: CASSDVQGVGWETQYF. The DNA for the CDR3 is TGTGCCAGCAGCGATGTACAGGGGGTAGGGTGGGAGACCCAGTACTTC.

V and J are TRBV6-1 and TRBJ2-4; a possible D gene is TRBD1 (6 bases). From germline, CDR1 is MNHNS and CDR2 SASEGT. This CDR3 comprises 13 residues. The V end was cut by 3 bases, the J end by 6 bases, with 9 bases between. The CDR3 reads CASSDRGGNIQYF. CDR3 DNA sequence: TGTGCCAGCAGTGACAGGGGTGGAAACATTCAGTACTTC.

The chain couples TRBV6-5 to TRBJ2-5, with 8 bases that match TRBD2. J lost 5 bases, V lost 0 bases, and 5 bases had no gene match. Germline V lookup: CDR1 MNHEY, CDR2 SVGAGI. This CDR3 is built from 15 residues. The CDR3: CASSYSSSGQETQYF. Written as DNA, the CDR3 is TGTGCCAGCAGTTACTCCTCTAGCGGGCAGGAGACCCAGTACTTC.

The DNA of the CDR3 is TGCGCCAGCAGCATTGGGATCGTCTCTGGAAACACCATATATTTT. Translation gives CASSIGIVSGNTIYF. The chain has TRBV5-1 and TRBJ1-3; no firm D call. Trimming took off 4 bases at V and 0 bases at J, with 11 bases between the two ends. This CDR3 spans 15 amino acids. Germline lookup yields CDR1 SGHRS and CDR2 YFSETQ.

CDR3 residues: CARGRGIDTQYF. CDR3 DNA sequence: TGTGCCAGGGGCCGTGGCATAGATACGCAGTACTTC. J is TRBJ2-3 and V is TRBV6-8; D uncertain. The J call may be wrong; the DNA end is better matched by TRBJ2-7. Germline values: CDR1 MNHGY, CDR2 SAAAGT. This CDR3 contains 12 residues.

This clonotype is categorized as medium-sized. This sequence joins TRBV27 and TRBJ2-3, with 7 bases aligning to TRBD2. CDR1 and CDR2 from the germline V gene are MNHEY and SMNVEV (reference sequence). There are 17 residues in the CDR3. J gave up 1 base and V 4 bases, and 11 bases lay outside the gene matches. The CDR3 protein is CASSSVSGLAGTDTQYF. DNA for the CDR3: TGTGCCAGCAGTTCAGTTTCAGGGCTAGCGGGCACAGATACGCAGTATTTT.

This CDR3 is CASSSPTSGRYNEQFF. CDR3 nucleotides: TGTGCCAGCAGTTCGCCGACTAGCGGGAGATACAATGAGCAGTTCTTC. The V gene is TRBV12-3 or TRBV12-4, the J gene TRBJ2-1, with 12 bases aligning to TRBD2. V shed 4 bases, J shed 4 bases, and the junction held 5 bases outside the gene matches. The length of the CDR3 is 16 residues.

This clonotype is medium-sized by share. The gene calls are TRBV6-1 and TRBJ1-1; perhaps TRBD1 as D (6 bases). The ends were cut back, 6 bases at V and 5 bases at J, with 13 bases in the middle. This CDR3 spans 13 amino acids. CDR1 and CDR2 (germline): MNHNS, SASEGT. This CDR3 reads CASSHFGQTEAFF. CDR3 DNA sequence: TGTGCCAGCAGCCACTTTGGACAGACTGAAGCTTTCTTT.

J is TRBJ2-3 and V is TRBV6-1; D is possibly TRBD1 (5 bases). Matching the DNA end better, TRBJ2-1 makes the J call doubtful. This CDR3 contains 15 residues. Germline loops: CDR1 MNHNS, CDR2 SASEGT. The CDR3 spells CASSALEGVPYEQFF. The CDR3 DNA reads as TGTGCCAGCAGTGCCTTAGAAGGGGTCCCCTACGAGCAGTTCTTC.

V is TRBV6-1 and J is TRBJ2-1, with a tentative D call TRBD2 (6 bases). Per the germline V gene, CDR1 is MNHNS and CDR2 is SASEGT. V gave up 6 bases and J gave up 3 bases, with 15 bases separating them. The length of the CDR3 is 15 residues. This CDR3 is CASRSPSVSYNEQFF. CDR3 coding DNA: TGTGCCAGCAGGAGCCCTAGCGTGAGCTACAATGAGCAGTTCTTC.

This clonotype was seen a single time. This rearrangement joins TRBV10-2 to TRBJ2-7; D not certain. The CDR3 has 12 amino acids. The ends were cut back, 7 bases at V and 4 bases at J, with 11 bases in the middle. Germline CDR1 WSHSY, CDR2 SAAADI. Written as DNA, the CDR3 is TGCGCCAGCATTGGTTCAAATTACGAGCAGTACTTC. It codes for CASIGSNYEQYF.

The chain links TRBV3-1 to TRBJ2-5; 12 bases align to TRBD1. The CDR3 runs 18 residues. Per the germline V gene, CDR1 is LGHDT and CDR2 is YNNKEL (reference sequence). J gave up 11 bases and V 4 bases, and 20 bases lay outside the gene matches. In nucleotides, the CDR3 is TGTGCCAGCAGCCCAAGATGGGGGGGGACAGGGGGCTACAATGAGCAGTACTTC. Residues: CASSPRWGGTGGYNEQYF.

By proportion, this clonotype is large. This chain joins TRBV6-1 and TRBJ2-3, with TRBD2 matching over 10 bases. The J segment lost 1 base and the V segment lost 6 bases, leaving 4 bases of the junction unmatched. From germline, CDR1 is MNHNS and CDR2 SASEGT. The CDR3 has 15 residues. CDR3 loop: CASRASGSRTDTQYF. In DNA, the CDR3 is TGTGCCAGCAGGGCTAGCGGGAGCCGCACAGATACGCAGTATTTT.

This clonotype was seen a handful of times. The chain is built from TRBV6-5 and TRBJ2-2, with D possibly matching TRBD1 (7 bases). CDR3 length: 15 amino acids. In germline, CDR1 is MNHEY, CDR2 SVGAGI. V was clipped by 8 bases and J by 4 bases, with 17 bases between them. Written as DNA, the CDR3 is TGTGCCAGCGGTCACAGGCAGGGGGGCACCGGGGAGCTGTTTTTT. It is translated as CASGHRQGGTGELFF.

The V gene is TRBV6-1, the J gene TRBJ2-3; 7 bases fit TRBD1. Trimming cost V 4 bases and J 2 bases; bases outside gene matches: 6. CDR1 MNHNS and CDR2 SASEGT come from the germline V gene. The CDR3 runs 15 residues. The CDR3, as DNA: TGTGCCAGCAGTGTACAGGGGTGGCACACAGATACGCAGTATTTT. This sequence encodes CASSVQGWHTDTQYF.

This clonotype is medium-sized in the sample. V and J are TRBV27 and TRBJ2-1; tentatively, D is TRBD1 (5 bases). The J call is doubtful: the DNA matches TRBJ2-7 better. Germline CDR1 is MNHEY and CDR2 is SMNVEV (reference sequence). This CDR3 comprises 16 residues. As DNA, the CDR3 is TGTGCCAGCAGCCGAGAGAGCCCTCAGGGTGCGCACGAGCAGTACTTC. It is translated as CASSRESPQGAHEQYF.

This clonotype is categorized as medium-sized. The rearrangement links TRBV7-2 to TRBJ2-1; TRBD2 agrees at 10 bases. The end of the DNA fits TRBJ2-5 better, so the J call may be wrong. Germline V gives CDR1 SGHTA, CDR2 FQGNSA. The CDR3 is 14 residues long. DNA of the CDR3: TGTGCCAGCAGCAAAGGAGCGGGGGGGGGGGGCCAGTACTTC. Protein sequence: CASSKGAGGGGQYF.

This clonotype turned up a few times. The gene calls are TRBV7-4 and TRBJ2-5; TRBD2 agrees at 11 bases. Looked up from germline, CDR1 is SGHVT and CDR2 is SQSDAQ. The CDR3 sequence is 16 residues long. Trimming removed 3 bases from V and 4 bases from J; junction bases left unmatched: 7. The CDR3 coding sequence is TGTGCCAGCAGCTTCCCGGGGACTAGCGGACTAGAGACCCAGTACTTC. Protein sequence: CASSFPGTSGLETQYF. Full variable domain (rest looked up from reference TRBV7-4 and TRBJ2-5): GAGVSQSPRYKVAKRGRDVALRCDSISGHVTLYWYRQTLGQGSEVLTYSQSDAQRDKSGRPSGRFSAERPERSVSTLKIQRTEQGDSAVYLCASSFPGTSGLETQYFGPGTRLLVL.

The V gene is TRBV6-5, the J gene TRBJ2-5; TRBD1 is a possible D gene (7 bases). The DNA matches TRBJ2-7 better at its end, which makes the J call doubtful. Germline CDR1 reads MNHEY; CDR2 reads SVGAGI. CDR3 length: 16 amino acids. CDR3 nucleotides: TGTGCCAGCAGTTACCTATGGCGGGCAGGGGGGTACGAGCAGTACTTC. It encodes CASSYLWRAGGYEQYF.

A note on this clonotype: One end of the junction varies from germline; a read error may be responsible. J is TRBJ2-4 and V is TRBV6-1; the D is unclear. The CDR3 is 15 amino acids. Germline CDR1 reads MNHNS; CDR2 reads SASEGT. DNA of the CDR3: TGTGCCCGCAGCTCGGGCCGATCAGCCAAAAACACTCAGTACTTT. This translates into CARSSGRSAKNTQYF.

V usage is TRBV9 and J usage is TRBJ2-1, with 14 bases that match TRBD2. The CDR3 has 17 residues. Trimming cost V 4 bases and J 1 base; bases outside gene matches: 4. Germline CDR1 SGDLS, CDR2 YYNGEE. The CDR3 region is CASSPGLAGVSYNEQFF. CDR3 sequence (DNA): TGTGCCAGCAGCCCGGGACTAGCGGGAGTTTCCTACAATGAGCAGTTCTTC.

Sample share makes this clonotype medium-sized (0.01 to 0.1%). V is TRBV6-5 and J is TRBJ2-2; no reliable D call. Trimming stripped 6 bases from V and 6 bases from J, with 17 bases between. The length of the CDR3 is 15 residues. Germline V gene data show CDR1 as MNHEY and CDR2 as SVGAGI. The CDR3 region is CASRLQSGIPGELFF. The CDR3 region has the DNA TGTGCCAGCAGACTCCAGTCCGGAATTCCCGGGGAGCTGTTTTTT.

Of note for this clonotype: One end of the junction does not line up with germline, which may come from a read error. The V gene is TRBV4-1, the J gene TRBJ2-4; D is perhaps TRBD2 (6 bases). The CDR3 has 15 amino acids. Germline CDR1 reads MGHRA; CDR2 reads YSYEKL. CDR3 sequence: CASSQGPGVKDIQYF. The CDR3 coding sequence is TGCGCCAGCAGCCAGGGGCCGGGAGTCAAAGATATTCAGTATTTC.

This clonotype was detected a few times. The J gene is TRBJ1-2, the V gene TRBV28; D is possibly TRBD1 (5 bases). The CDR3 runs to 15 residues. Germline V gives CDR1 MDHEN, CDR2 SYDVKM. Trimming took 8 bases from V and 4 from J, leaving 20 bases between them. The CDR3 is CASAGTGWAVYGYTF. The CDR3 region has the DNA TGTGCCAGCGCTGGGACCGGGTGGGCTGTCTATGGCTACACCTTC.